This T cell receptor (beta chain) was retrieved from a study of CD8 T cells in ankylosing spondylitis. TCRdb processed the 5' RACE reads anew with MiXCR; each CDR3 protein has one entry. The repertoire holds a few hundred thousand distinct CDR3 sequences, with approximately 20% as singletons. The study's findings and limits: Among TCR beta sequences, a motif of roughly 8 highly homologous variants appeared characteristic of ankylosing spondylitis blood.

Of note for this clonotype: Its antigen remains unknown.

The clonotype was recovered from a male donor with ankylosing spondylitis. Sequenced sample: blood, either unsorted or a sorted T cell fraction (not recorded which).

CDR3 in DNA: TGTGCCAGCAGTTTATGGTCCGCGGGAGTCTACAATGAGCAGTTCTTC. Translation: CASSLWSAGVYNEQFF. The V gene is TRBV27, the J gene TRBJ2-1, with TRBD2 matching 7 bases. The CDR3 totals 16 residues. J was trimmed by 3 bases and V by 1 base; bases with no gene match: 6. CDR1 is MNHEY and CDR2 is SMNVEV in the germline V gene (reference sequence).